By share of the sample, the clone carrying this T cell receptor beta chain is medium-sized. The template was RNA from unsorted bulk tissue. This non-tumor lung sample came from over 3 cm beyond the tumor edge. The data originate from a study of tumor and adjacent non-tumor tissue in lung cancer. The CDR3 consists of 14 residues. The V end lost 4 bases, the J end lost 3 bases, and 10 bases lay between the germline ends. Germline lookup yields CDR1 WSHSY and CDR2 SAAADI. Three rounds of nested PCR, following a modified ARM-PCR protocol, produced the TCRbeta library. TCRdb re-called the multiplex PCR reads with MiXCR, one entry per CDR3 protein. The sample consists of about 43,000 distinct CDR3 sequences, roughly 60% of them appearing once.

This chain joins TRBV10-2 and TRBJ2-4; tentative D call: TRBD2 (5 bases). This receptor was obtained from a man aged 45-65 years with non-small cell lung cancer. Sequenced: distant non-tumor lung tissue. Here the CDR3 DNA reads TGCGCCAGCAGTGGGGGAGTCGTCAAAAACATTCAGTACTTC. Translation gives CASSGGVVKNIQYF.